The present entry profiles one T cell receptor beta chain with its context. Its antigen is not known. Germline CDR1 reads LGHNA; CDR2 reads YSLEER. The V gene lost 1 base and the J gene lost 4 bases, with 19 bases spanning the gap. The CDR3 is 17 residues long. This entry is derived from a study of PD-1 blockade in classical Hodgkin lymphoma. TCRdb's copy holds only in-frame clones and misses some; the assay was immunoSEQ multiplex PCR. Of tens of thousands of clones listed, roughly 80% are singletons. No patient escaped relapse after autologous stem cell transplantation, and brentuximab vedotin exposure varied. Overall study results and limits: Reported findings placed baseline TCR diversity lower in newly diagnosed patients (compared with healthy donors).

The gene calls are TRBV4-3 and TRBJ1-1; maybe TRBD1 (5 bases). The source material was peripheral blood mononuclear cells (PBMCs), sampled before the second cycle of nivolumab. The origin of this receptor is a human donor with classical Hodgkin lymphoma. As DNA, the CDR3 is TGCGCCAGCAGCCAAGGAGTTGGGGCTCGGATTGGCACTGAAGCTTTCTTT. Amino acid sequence: CASSQGVGARIGTEAFF.